The 20 T cell receptor beta chains below all came from one sample that was sequenced in a study of shared clonotypes between healthy human individuals. The data were produced by immunoSEQ multiplex PCR, yet TCRdb's version contains in-frame clones alone and is incomplete. The sample includes 450,000 to 500,000 clones, about 78% of them seen just once. The specimen was PBMCs. All receptors come from a woman between 35 and 50 years old in good health. Some clones in this sample may be carry-over from other donors' samples.

The DNA for the CDR3 is TGTGCCAGCAGCTTACCCCCCAGGGGGGAGACCCAGTACTTC. Translation: CASSLPPRGETQYF. This sequence joins TRBV7-2 and TRBJ2-5; TRBD1 matches at 7 bases. V lost 2 bases to trimming and J lost 5 bases; unmatched junction nucleotides: 5. This CDR3 spans 14 amino acids. Germline CDR1 and CDR2: SGHTA and FQGNSA.

This sequence joins TRBV5-1 and TRBJ2-5, with a tentative D call TRBD2 (6 bases). The CDR3 length is 15 residues. V was pared by 4 bases and J by 5 bases, with 18 bases between. Germline-derived CDR1 and CDR2 are SGHRS and YFSETQ. For the CDR3, the DNA is TGCGCCAGCAGCCTGCGGGGCACAGGACGGGAGACCCAGTACTTC. Protein: CASSLRGTGRETQYF.

CDR3 amino acids: CASSIQGANTGELFF. The CDR3 DNA sequence: TGTGCCAGCAGTATCCAGGGGGCGAACACCGGGGAGCTGTTTTTT. The V and J genes are TRBV2 and TRBJ2-2; 7 bases line up with TRBD1. Losses at the gene ends were 5 bases for V and 0 bases for J; bases not matched to a gene: 3. CDR3 length equals 15 residues. Germline loops: CDR1 SNHLY, CDR2 FYNNEI.

J is TRBJ2-1 and V is TRBV9, with D possibly TRBD2 on 6 matching bases. The CDR3 loop spans 15 amino acids. Germline CDR1 SGDLS, CDR2 YYNGEE. Trimming pared 4 bases from V and 6 bases from J, leaving 17 bases between. The CDR3 reads CASSTSDYFANEQFF. The CDR3 nucleotides are TGTGCCAGCAGCACCTCGGACTATTTTGCCAATGAGCAGTTCTTC.

This clone was recorded a few times. This sequence joins TRBV10-3 and TRBJ1-5; 8 bases fit TRBD1. The V gene's germline CDR1 is ENHRY and CDR2 SYGVKD. Trimming at V came to 6 bases and at J to 5 bases, leaving 3 bases not matched to a gene. This CDR3 comprises 13 residues. Written as DNA, the CDR3 is TGTGCCATCAGGCAGACAGGGGATCAGCCCCAGCATTTT. As protein: CAIRQTGDQPQHF.

This chain links TRBV6-1 with TRBJ2-7; 10 positions match TRBD1. This CDR3 has 15 residues. CDR1 and CDR2 from the germline V gene are MNHNS and SASEGT. V gave up 0 bases and J gave up 7 bases; unmatched junction bases: 6. The DNA of the CDR3 is TGTGCCAGCAGTGAAGCGGGGGGACAGGGGAGAGAGCAGTACTTC. Residues: CASSEAGGQGREQYF.

This clone was detected once. The chain links TRBV27 to TRBJ2-1; 9 bases line up with TRBD2. Germline V gene data show CDR1 as MNHEY and CDR2 as SMNVEV (reference sequence). CDR3 size: 19 residues. The J segment lost 4 bases and the V segment lost 4 bases, leaving 17 bases of the junction unmatched. This CDR3 reads CASSSVGVAGVPAYNEQFF. For the CDR3, the DNA is TGTGCCAGCAGTTCCGTGGGAGTAGCGGGAGTCCCCGCTTACAATGAGCAGTTCTTC.

Only a few counts were recorded for this clone. This chain uses TRBV4-3 with TRBJ2-1; 7 positions agree with TRBD2. Trimming took 0 bases from V and 6 from J; bases not matched to a gene: 8. This CDR3 is 16 amino acids long. CDR1 and CDR2 from the germline V gene are LGHNA and YSLEER. CDR3 region: CASSQDSTSQSNEQFF. CDR3 nucleotide sequence: TGCGCCAGCAGCCAAGATTCGACTAGCCAGAGCAATGAGCAGTTCTTC.

The chain links TRBV9 to TRBJ2-3, with D uncertain. This CDR3 has 16 amino acids. Germline V CDR1 and CDR2: SGDLS, YYNGEE. V lost 0 bases to trimming and J lost 2 bases, with 13 bases between them. CDR3 nucleotide sequence: TGTGCCAGCAGCGTAGAGGTTAGTGGGTCCACAGATACGCAGTATTTT. Its translation is CASSVEVSGSTDTQYF.

The V gene is TRBV5-8, the J gene TRBJ1-5; 7 positions agree with TRBD1. Germline CDR1 SGHTS, CDR2 YDEGEE. V trimming: 4 bases; J trimming: 0 bases; junction bases outside the gene matches: 4. The CDR3 spans 15 residues. CDR3 nucleotide sequence: TGTGCCAGCAGCACCGGGACAGATAGCAATCAGCCCCAGCATTTT. This encodes CASSTGTDSNQPQHF.

CDR3 nucleotides: TGCGCCAGCAGTACTAGCACAGATACGCAGTATTTT. It is translated as CASSTSTDTQYF. This chain connects TRBV10-1 to TRBJ2-3; no firm D call. The CDR3 runs to 12 residues. Trimming shortened V by 5 bases and J by 0 bases, and 3 bases separated the two germline ends. Germline V lookup: CDR1 WNHNN, CDR2 SYGVQD (reference sequence).

The J gene is TRBJ2-7, the V gene TRBV10-1; 8 bases map to TRBD1. The V gene end was trimmed by 3 bases and the J gene end by 3 bases; junction bases not matched to a gene: 7. Germline assignment: CDR1 WNHNN and CDR2 SYGVQD (reference sequence). This CDR3 has 15 amino acids. This chain's CDR3 is CASSDRQGTNYEQYF. The DNA for the CDR3 is TGCGCCAGCAGTGACCGACAGGGGACCAACTACGAGCAGTACTTC.

The chain is built from TRBV18 and TRBJ2-1; TRBD2 aligns across 8 bases. Trimming cost V 8 bases and J 2 bases; bases outside gene matches: 5. The CDR3 has 14 amino acids. In germline, CDR1 is KGHSH, CDR2 LQKENI. In DNA, the CDR3 is TGTGCCAGCCAACCGGGACTAGCCTACAATGAGCAGTTCTTC. Translation: CASQPGLAYNEQFF.

The sample holds one count of this clone. The rearrangement uses TRBV5-1 and TRBJ2-5; tentatively, D is TRBD1 (5 bases). Germline loops: CDR1 SGHRS, CDR2 YFSETQ. V was trimmed by 7 bases and J by 3 bases, leaving 19 bases between them. There are 15 residues in the CDR3. CDR3 bases: TGCGCCAGCGAACAAACAGGATATTCCGAAGAGACCCAGTACTTC. It specifies CASEQTGYSEETQYF.

The CDR3 reads CASAPGNTDTQYF. Written as DNA, the CDR3 is TGTGCCAGCGCGCCGGGAAACACAGATACGCAGTATTTT. The genes are TRBV9 and TRBJ2-3; D is perhaps TRBD2 (5 bases). CDR3 length equals 13 residues. CDR1 is SGDLS and CDR2 is YYNGEE in the germline V gene. V lost 7 bases, J lost 2 bases, and 11 bases lay in between. The entire variable domain, with the rest obtained from reference TRBV9 and TRBJ2-3, is as follows: DSGVTQTPKHLITATGQRVTLRCSPRSGDLSVYWYQQSLDQGLQFLIQYYNGEERAKGNILERFSAQQFPDLHSELNLSSLELGDSALYFCASAPGNTDTQYFGPGTRLTVL.

The V call is TRBV6-1, the J call TRBJ1-5; TRBD1 matches at 9 bases. After removal of 4 bases from V and 4 bases from J, the junction contained 2 bases not matched to a gene. Germline CDR1 MNHNS, CDR2 SASEGT. The CDR3 extends over 14 amino acids. CDR3 nucleotides: TGTGCCAGCAGTGTCGACAGGGGGAATCAGCCCCAGCATTTT. Translation gives CASSVDRGNQPQHF.

CDR3 bases: TGCGCCAGCAGCTTTGGGGCAGCCGCGAACACCGGGGAGCTGTTTTTT. Translated, it gives CASSFGAAANTGELFF. The gene calls are TRBV5-1 and TRBJ2-2; tentatively, D is TRBD1 (5 bases). Trimming shortened V by 2 bases and J by 0 bases, and 11 bases separated the two germline ends. Germline CDR1 reads SGHRS; CDR2 reads YFSETQ. The CDR3 loop spans 16 amino acids.

This clone has a handful of counts. The J gene is TRBJ2-4, the V gene TRBV4-1, with 14 bases aligning to TRBD2. Trimming took 2 bases from V and 7 from J; bases not matched to a gene: 1. This CDR3 is built from 15 residues. Germline assignment: CDR1 MGHRA and CDR2 YSYEKL. For the CDR3, the DNA is TGCGCCAGCAGCCAAAGGACTAGCGGGGGGAACATTCAGTACTTC. Translation: CASSQRTSGGNIQYF.

In its sample, this clone was seen many times. The chain is built from TRBV7-2 and TRBJ2-3; no reliable D call. The V end was cut by 5 bases, the J end by 6 bases, with 12 bases between. In germline, CDR1 is SGHTA, CDR2 FQGNSA. The CDR3 runs 13 residues. In DNA, the CDR3 is TGTGCCAGCAGCCATTTCCCGGCGGATACGCAGTATTTT. Its protein product is CASSHFPADTQYF.

The V call is TRBV7-2, the J call TRBJ2-1, with D hard to call. V shed 4 bases and J shed 8 bases, with 15 bases lying between them. There are 14 residues in the CDR3. CDR1 and CDR2 (germline): SGHTA, FQGNSA. The CDR3 loop reads CASSSPGRGDEQFF. The CDR3 bases are TGTGCCAGCAGCTCCCCGGGTAGAGGCGATGAGCAGTTCTTC.